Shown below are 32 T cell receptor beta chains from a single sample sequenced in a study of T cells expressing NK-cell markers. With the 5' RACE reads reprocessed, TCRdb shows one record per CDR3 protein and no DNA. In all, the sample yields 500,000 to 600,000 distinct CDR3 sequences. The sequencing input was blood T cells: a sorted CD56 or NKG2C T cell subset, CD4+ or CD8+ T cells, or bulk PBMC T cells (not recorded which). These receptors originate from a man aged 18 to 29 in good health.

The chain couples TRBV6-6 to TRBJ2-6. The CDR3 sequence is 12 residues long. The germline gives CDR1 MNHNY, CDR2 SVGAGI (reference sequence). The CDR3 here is CASSLQANVLTF.

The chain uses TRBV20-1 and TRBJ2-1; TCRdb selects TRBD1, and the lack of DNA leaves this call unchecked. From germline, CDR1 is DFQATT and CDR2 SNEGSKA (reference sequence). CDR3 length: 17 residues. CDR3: CSAPGQGAGFSYNEQFF.

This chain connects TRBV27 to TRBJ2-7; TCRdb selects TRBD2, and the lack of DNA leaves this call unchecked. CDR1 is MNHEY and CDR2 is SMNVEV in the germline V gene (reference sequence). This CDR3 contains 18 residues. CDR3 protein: CASSAGLAGPNKVGEQYF.

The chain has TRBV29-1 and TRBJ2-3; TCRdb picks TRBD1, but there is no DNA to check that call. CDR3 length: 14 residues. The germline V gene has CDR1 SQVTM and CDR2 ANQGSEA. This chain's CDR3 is CSSRRGPSTDTQYF.

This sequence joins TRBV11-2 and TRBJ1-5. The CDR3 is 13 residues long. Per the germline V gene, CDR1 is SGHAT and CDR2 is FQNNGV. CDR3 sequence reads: CASSPDMIQPQHF.

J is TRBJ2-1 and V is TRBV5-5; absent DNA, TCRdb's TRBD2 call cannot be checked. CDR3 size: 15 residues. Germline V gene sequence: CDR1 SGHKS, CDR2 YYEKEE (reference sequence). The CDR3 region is CASSVGLDINNEQFF. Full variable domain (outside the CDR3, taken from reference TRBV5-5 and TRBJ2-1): DAGVTQSPTHLIKTRGQQVTLRCSPISGHKSVSWYQQVLGQGPQFIFQYYEKEERGRGNFPDRFSARQFPNYSSELNVNALLLGDSALYLCASSVGLDINNEQFFGPGTRLTVL.

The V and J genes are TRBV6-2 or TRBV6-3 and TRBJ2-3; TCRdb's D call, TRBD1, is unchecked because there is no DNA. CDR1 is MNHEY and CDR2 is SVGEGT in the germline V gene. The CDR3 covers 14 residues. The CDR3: CASSPLVETDTQYF.

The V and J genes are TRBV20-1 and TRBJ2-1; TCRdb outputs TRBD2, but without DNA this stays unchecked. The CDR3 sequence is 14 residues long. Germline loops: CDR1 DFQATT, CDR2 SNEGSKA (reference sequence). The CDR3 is CSAQTSGSRYEQFF.

Here the CDR3 reads CASSFSTSVRETQYF. The V call is TRBV12-3 or TRBV12-4, the J call TRBJ2-5; TCRdb calls TRBD2, which cannot be checked without DNA. This CDR3 contains 15 residues.

The CDR3 loop is CSAQSGTAEQYF. The chain joins TRBV20-1 to TRBJ2-7; the TCRdb call, TRBD1, lacks DNA for checking. CDR1 is DFQATT, CDR2 SNEGSKA, per germline (reference sequence). The CDR3 runs to 12 residues.

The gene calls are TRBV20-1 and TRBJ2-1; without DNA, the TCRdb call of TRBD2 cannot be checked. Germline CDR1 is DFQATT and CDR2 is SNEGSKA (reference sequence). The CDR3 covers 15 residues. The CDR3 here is CGVPSAGGLYNEQFF.

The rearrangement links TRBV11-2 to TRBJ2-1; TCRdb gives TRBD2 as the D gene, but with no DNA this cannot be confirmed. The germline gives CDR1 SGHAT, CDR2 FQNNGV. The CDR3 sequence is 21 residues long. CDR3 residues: CASSLDGTLAGPVGPYNEQFF.

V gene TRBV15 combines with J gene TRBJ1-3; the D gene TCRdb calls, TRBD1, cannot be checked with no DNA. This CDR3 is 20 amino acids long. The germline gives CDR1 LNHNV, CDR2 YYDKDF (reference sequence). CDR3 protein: CATSRIPGQGENDSGNTIYF.

CDR3 amino acids: CASSVDRVDTEAFF. The chain is built from TRBV18 and TRBJ1-1; checking the TCRdb D call of TRBD1 is not possible without DNA. The CDR3 contains 14 residues. Germline assignment: CDR1 KGHSH and CDR2 LQKENI. The full variable domain, completed using reference TRBV18 and TRBJ1-1, is NAGVMQNPRHLVRRRGQEARLRCSPMKGHSHVYWYRQLPEEGLKFMVYLQKENIIDESGMPKERFSAEFPKEGPSILRIQQVVRGDSAAYFCASSVDRVDTEAFFGQGTRLTVV.

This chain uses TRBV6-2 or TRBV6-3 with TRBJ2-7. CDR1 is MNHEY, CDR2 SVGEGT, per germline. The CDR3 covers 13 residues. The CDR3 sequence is CASSSRLVYEQYF.

CDR3 protein: CSAVHDRGMGEKLFF. The V and J genes are TRBV20-1 and TRBJ1-4; TCRdb gives TRBD1 as the D gene, but with no DNA this cannot be confirmed. There are 15 residues in the CDR3. Germline-derived CDR1 and CDR2 are DFQATT and SNEGSKA (reference sequence).

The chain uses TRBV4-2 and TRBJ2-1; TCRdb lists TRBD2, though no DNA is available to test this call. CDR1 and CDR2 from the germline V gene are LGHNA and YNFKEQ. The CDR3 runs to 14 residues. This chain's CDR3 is CASSQDDSRVWQFF.

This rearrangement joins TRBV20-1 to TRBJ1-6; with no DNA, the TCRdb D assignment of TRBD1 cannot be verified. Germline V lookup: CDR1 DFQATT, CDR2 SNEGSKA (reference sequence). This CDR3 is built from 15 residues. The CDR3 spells CSARGRGLSNSPLHF.

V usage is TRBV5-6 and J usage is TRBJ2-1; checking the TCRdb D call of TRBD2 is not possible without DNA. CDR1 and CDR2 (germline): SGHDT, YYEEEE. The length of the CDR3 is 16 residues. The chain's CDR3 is CASSFESLAEYNEQFF.

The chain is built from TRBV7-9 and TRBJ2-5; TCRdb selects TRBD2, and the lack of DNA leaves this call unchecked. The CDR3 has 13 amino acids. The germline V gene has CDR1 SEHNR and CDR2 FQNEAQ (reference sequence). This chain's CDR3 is CASSPSSRETQYF.

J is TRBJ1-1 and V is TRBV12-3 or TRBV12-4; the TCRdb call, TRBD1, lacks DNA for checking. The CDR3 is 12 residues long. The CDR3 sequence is CASSFDRVEAFF.

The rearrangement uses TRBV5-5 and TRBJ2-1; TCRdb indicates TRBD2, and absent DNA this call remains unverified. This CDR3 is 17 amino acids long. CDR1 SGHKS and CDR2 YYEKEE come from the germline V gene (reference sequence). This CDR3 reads CASSSIPSGGTYNEQFF. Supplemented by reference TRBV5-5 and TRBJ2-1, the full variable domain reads DAGVTQSPTHLIKTRGQQVTLRCSPISGHKSVSWYQQVLGQGPQFIFQYYEKEERGRGNFPDRFSARQFPNYSSELNVNALLLGDSALYLCASSSIPSGGTYNEQFFGPGTRLTVL.

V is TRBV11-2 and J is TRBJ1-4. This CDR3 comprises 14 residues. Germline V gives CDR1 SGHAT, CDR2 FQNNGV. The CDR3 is CASSVTGTKEKLFF.

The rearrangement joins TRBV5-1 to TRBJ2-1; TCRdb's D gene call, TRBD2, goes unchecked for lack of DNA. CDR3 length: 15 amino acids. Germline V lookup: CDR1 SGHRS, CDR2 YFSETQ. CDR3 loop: CASSLGGGRVYEQFF. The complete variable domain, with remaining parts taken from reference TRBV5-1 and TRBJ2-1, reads KAGVTQTPRYLIKTRGQQVTLSCSPISGHRSVSWYQQTPGQGLQFLFEYFSETQRNKGNFPGRFSGRQFSNSRSEMNVSTLELGDSALYLCASSLGGGRVYEQFFGPGTRLTVL.

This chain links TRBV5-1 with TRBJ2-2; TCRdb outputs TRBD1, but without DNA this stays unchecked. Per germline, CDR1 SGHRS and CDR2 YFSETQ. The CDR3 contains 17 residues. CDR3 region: CASSSGPGTGDTGELFF.

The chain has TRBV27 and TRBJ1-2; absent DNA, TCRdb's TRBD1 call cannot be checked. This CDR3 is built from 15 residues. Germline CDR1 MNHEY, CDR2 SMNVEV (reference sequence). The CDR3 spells CASSRGTGANYGYTF.

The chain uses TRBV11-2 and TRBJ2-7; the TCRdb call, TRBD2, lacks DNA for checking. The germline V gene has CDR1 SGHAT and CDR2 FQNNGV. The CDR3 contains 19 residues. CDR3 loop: CASSILAGGPMGSSYEQYF.

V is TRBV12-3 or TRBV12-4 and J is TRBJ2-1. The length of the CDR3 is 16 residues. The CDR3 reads CASSLRLTLSYNEQFF.

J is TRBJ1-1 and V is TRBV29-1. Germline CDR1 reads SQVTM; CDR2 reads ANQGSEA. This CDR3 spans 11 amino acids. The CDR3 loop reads CSGRFYTEAFF.

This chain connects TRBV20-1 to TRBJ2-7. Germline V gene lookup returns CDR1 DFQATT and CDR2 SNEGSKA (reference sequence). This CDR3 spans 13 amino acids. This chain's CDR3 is CSARDDSYYEQYF.

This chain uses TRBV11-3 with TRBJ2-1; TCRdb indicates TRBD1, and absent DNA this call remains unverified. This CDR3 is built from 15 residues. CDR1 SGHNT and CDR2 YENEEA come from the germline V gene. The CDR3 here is CASSKQGASYNEQFF.

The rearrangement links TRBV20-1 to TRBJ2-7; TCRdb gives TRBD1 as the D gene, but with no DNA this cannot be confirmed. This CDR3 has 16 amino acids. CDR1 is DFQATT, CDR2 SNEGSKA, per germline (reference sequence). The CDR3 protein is CSARSTGGHMGYEQYF.